These 6 T cell receptor beta chains were sequenced from one sample in a study of graft-versus-host responses after intestinal transplantation. TCRdb keeps only in-frame clones here, not all; method: immunoSEQ multiplex PCR. In the table there are about 26,000 clones, roughly 80% of which are singletons. No antigens are known for them. The sequences come from unstimulated CD4+ T cells sorted from spleen or lymph node cells, collected before intestinal transplant. The receptors here all came from a human donor who received an intestinal transplant.

This clone was seen a single time. This rearrangement joins TRBV28 to TRBJ2-3, with TRBD2 matching over 11 bases. The CDR3 is 16 residues long. Germline CDR1 and CDR2: MDHEN and SYDVKM. Trimming took 6 bases from V and 4 from J; bases not matched to a gene: 9. CDR3 nucleotides: TGTGCCAGCAGGACCCCTCTAGCGGGAGGAGCAGATACGCAGTATTTT. Its protein is CASRTPLAGGADTQYF.

CDR3 in DNA: TGCGCCAGCAGGGTCCAAATAGACAGCCCCTACGAGCAGTACTTC. It encodes CASRVQIDSPYEQYF. V is TRBV10-2 and J is TRBJ2-7; perhaps TRBD1 as D (5 bases). From germline, CDR1 is WSHSY and CDR2 SAAADI. Trimming pared 6 bases from V and 2 bases from J, leaving 17 bases between. The CDR3 loop spans 15 amino acids.

The genes are TRBV19 and TRBJ2-3; the D is unclear. The V gene lost 1 base and the J gene lost 0 bases, with 5 bases spanning the gap. Per germline, CDR1 LNHDA and CDR2 SQIVND (reference sequence). The CDR3 extends over 14 amino acids. The CDR3 loop is CASSIGDSTDTQYF. CDR3 nucleotides: TGTGCCAGTAGTATAGGAGATAGCACAGATACGCAGTATTTT.

To note about this clone: Other DNA sequences within the sample encode an identical CDR3. The CDR3 sequence: CASSLRTSGAREQYF. The CDR3 DNA follows: TGCGCCAGCAGCCTAAGGACTAGCGGGGCGCGGGAGCAGTACTTC. This chain links TRBV5-1 with TRBJ2-7; 12 nucleotides match TRBD2. With 4 bases clipped from V and 7 bases from J, the junction kept 9 bases outside the gene matches. The CDR3 runs to 15 residues. Germline CDR1 is SGHRS and CDR2 is YFSETQ.

The gene calls are TRBV2 and TRBJ2-3, with TRBD2 as a possible D gene (5 bases). The CDR3 has 14 amino acids. V lost 4 bases and J 3 bases, leaving 11 bases between the germline ends. Looked up from germline, CDR1 is SNHLY and CDR2 is FYNNEI. The CDR3 spells CASSVGLATDTQYF. CDR3 sequence (DNA): TGTGCCAGCAGTGTCGGGCTAGCAACAGATACGCAGTATTTT. Drawing the rest from reference TRBV2 and TRBJ2-3, the complete variable domain is EPEVTQTPSHQVTQMGQEVILRCVPISNHLYFYWYRQILGQKVEFLVSFYNNEISEKSEIFDDQFSVERPDGSNFTLKIRSTKLEDSAMYFCASSVGLATDTQYFGPGTRLTVL.

Of note for this clone: The same CDR3 also results from other DNA sequences found in this sample. The V call is TRBV11-3, the J call TRBJ2-1; TRBD2 might be the D (6 bases). Trimming took off 1 base at V and 7 bases at J, with 14 bases between the two ends. CDR3 size: 15 residues. The germline CDR1 and CDR2 sequences are SGHNT and YENEEA. The CDR3 sequence is CASSLGRERDNEQFF. Written as DNA, the CDR3 is TGTGCCAGCAGCTTAGGCCGGGAGAGGGATAATGAGCAGTTCTTC.